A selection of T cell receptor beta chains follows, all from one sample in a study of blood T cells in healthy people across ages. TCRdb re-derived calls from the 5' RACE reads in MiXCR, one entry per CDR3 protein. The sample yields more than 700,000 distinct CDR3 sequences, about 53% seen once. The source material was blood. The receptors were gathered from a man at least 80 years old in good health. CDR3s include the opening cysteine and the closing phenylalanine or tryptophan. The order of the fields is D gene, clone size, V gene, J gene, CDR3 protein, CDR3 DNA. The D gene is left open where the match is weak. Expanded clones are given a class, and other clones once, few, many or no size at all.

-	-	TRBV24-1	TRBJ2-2	CATSDPAGRPNTGELFF	TGTGCCACCAGTGACCCTGCTGGACGCCCGAACACCGGGGAGCTGTTTTTT
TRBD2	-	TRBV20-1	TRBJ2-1	CSAKFGGLGEDNEQFF	TGCAGTGCCAAATTCGGAGGACTAGGGGAGGACAATGAGCAGTTCTTC
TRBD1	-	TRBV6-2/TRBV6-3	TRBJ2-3	CASSPEMTGLLARYAYF	TGTGCCAGCAGTCCTGAAATGACAGGGTTGTTGGCCAGATACGCGTATTTT
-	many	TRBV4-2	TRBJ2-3	CASSQGPGATDTQYF	TGTGCCAGCAGCCAAGGCCCCGGGGCCACAGATACGCAGTATTTT
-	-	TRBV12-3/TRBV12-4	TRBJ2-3	CASSDLNRYAYF	TGTGCCAGTAGCGACTTGAACAGATACGCGTATTTT
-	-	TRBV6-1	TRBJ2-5	CASRGVPDQETQYF	TGTGCCAGCAGGGGGGTCCCGGACCAAGAGACCCAGTACTTC
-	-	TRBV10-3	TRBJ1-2	CAITDGDAYTF	TGTGCCATTACGGACGGGGACGCCTACACCTTC
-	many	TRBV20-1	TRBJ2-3	CSVRRGLGDTQYF	TGCAGTGTCAGGAGGGGGCTCGGAGATACGCAGTATTTT
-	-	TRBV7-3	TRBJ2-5	CASSPIGGDQETQYF	TGTGCCAGCAGCCCCATAGGGGGGGACCAAGAGACCCAGTACTTC
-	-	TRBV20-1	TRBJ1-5	CSAKRPAPRFQPQHF	TGCAGTGCTAAAAGGCCGGCTCCGAGGTTTCAGCCCCAGCATTTT
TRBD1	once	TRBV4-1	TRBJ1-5	CASSPYRGDQPQHF	TGCGCCAGCAGCCCATACAGGGGTGATCAGCCCCAGCATTTT
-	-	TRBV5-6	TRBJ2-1	CASSPGRRDEQFF	TGTGCCAGCAGCCCAGGACGGAGAGATGAGCAGTTCTTC
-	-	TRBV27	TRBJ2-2	CASSLYPGSNTGELFF	TGTGCCAGCAGTTTATATCCAGGCTCGAACACCGGGGAGCTGTTTTTT
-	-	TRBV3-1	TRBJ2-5	CASSQAGVMGKTQYF	TGTGCCAGCAGCCAAGCTGGGGTTATGGGCAAGACCCAGTACTTC
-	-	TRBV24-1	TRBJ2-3	CATSDLGLGNTQYF	TGTGCCACCAGTGATTTGGGACTGGGGAATACGCAGTATTTT
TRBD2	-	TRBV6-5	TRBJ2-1	CASRLRIAGGNNEQFF	TGTGCCAGCAGACTCCGAATAGCGGGAGGAAACAATGAGCAGTTCTTC
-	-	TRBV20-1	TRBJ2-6	CSALNREGSGANVLTF	TGCAGTGCTCTGAACAGGGAAGGGTCTGGGGCCAACGTCCTGACTTTC
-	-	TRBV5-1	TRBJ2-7	CASSLVTNGVSYEQYF	TGCGCCAGCAGCTTGGTGACTAACGGAGTCTCCTACGAGCAGTACTTC
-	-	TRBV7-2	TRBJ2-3	CASRSASTDTQYF	TGTGCCAGCAGGTCCGCTAGCACAGATACGCAGTATTTT
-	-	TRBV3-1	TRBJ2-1	CASSQDNGGLNNEQFF	TGTGCCAGCAGCCAAGATAATGGGGGGCTCAACAATGAGCAGTTCTTC
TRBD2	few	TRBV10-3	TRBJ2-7	CAISSGSSYEQYF	TGTGCCATCTCTAGCGGGAGCTCCTACGAGCAGTACTTC
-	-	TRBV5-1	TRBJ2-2	CASSSLGQNTGELFF	TGCGCCAGCAGCTCCCTCGGGCAAAACACCGGGGAGCTGTTTTTT
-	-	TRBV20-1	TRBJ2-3	CSASSAQGTYTDTQYF	TGCAGTGCTAGTTCGGCACAAGGGACTTACACAGATACGCAGTATTTT
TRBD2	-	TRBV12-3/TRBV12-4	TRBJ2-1	CASSLPSGGRNEQFF	TGTGCCAGCAGTTTACCTAGCGGGGGTCGCAATGAGCAGTTCTTC
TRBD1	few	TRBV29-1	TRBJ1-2	CSVGGQGGNYGYTF	TGCAGCGTCGGGGGGCAGGGGGGAAACTATGGCTACACCTTC
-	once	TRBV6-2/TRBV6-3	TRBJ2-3	CASSERGSHRDAYF	TGTGCCAGCAGCGAAAGGGGTTCTCACAGAGACGCGTATTTT
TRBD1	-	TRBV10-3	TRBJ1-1	CATTATGQGNTEAFF	TGTGCCACCACTGCCACGGGACAGGGGAACACTGAAGCTTTCTTT
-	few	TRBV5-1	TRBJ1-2	CASSLKEGGYGYTF	TGCGCCAGCAGCTTGAAGGAGGGCGGATATGGCTACACCTTC
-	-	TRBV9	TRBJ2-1	CASSGRARANEQFF	TGTGCCAGCAGCGGGAGGGCCCGGGCCAATGAGCAGTTCTTC
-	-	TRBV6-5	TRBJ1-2	CVAGGGRGSTGYGYTF	TGTGTCGCGGGTGGAGGCCGGGGATCGACCGGGTATGGCTACACCTTC
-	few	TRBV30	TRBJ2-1	CAWEENEQFF	TGTGCCTGGGAGGAAAATGAGCAGTTCTTC
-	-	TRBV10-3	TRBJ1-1	CAIRGDGQNTEAFF	TGTGCCATCAGGGGGGACGGCCAGAACACTGAAGCTTTCTTT
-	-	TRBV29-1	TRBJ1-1	CSVSQPLNFEAFF	TGCAGCGTTAGCCAGCCATTGAACTTTGAAGCTTTCTTT
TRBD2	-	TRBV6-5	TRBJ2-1	CASSYAKLAGWGFDEQFF	TGTGCCAGCAGTTACGCAAAACTAGCGGGATGGGGATTCGATGAGCAGTTCTTC
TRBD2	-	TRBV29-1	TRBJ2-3	CSVGGLAASHAYF	TGCAGCGTCGGAGGACTAGCGGCAAGTCACGCGTATTTT
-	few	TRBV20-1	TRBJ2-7	CSARDLATAPSYEQYF	TGCAGTGCTAGAGATTTGGCCACCGCTCCCTCCTACGAGCAGTACTTC
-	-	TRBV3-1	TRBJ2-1	CASSQEGSAVSSYNEQFF	TGTGCCAGCAGCCAAGAAGGATCGGCTGTAAGCTCCTACAATGAGCAGTTCTTC
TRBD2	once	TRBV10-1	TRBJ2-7	CASSDLAGGYEQYF	TGCGCCAGCAGTGATTTAGCGGGAGGGTACGAGCAGTACTTC
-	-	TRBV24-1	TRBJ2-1	CATSRINEQFF	TGTGCCACCAGTCGGATCAATGAGCAGTTCTTC
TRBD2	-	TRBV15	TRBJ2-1	CATSRRETAYNEQFF	TGTGCCACCAGCAGGCGGGAGACCGCCTACAATGAGCAGTTCTTC
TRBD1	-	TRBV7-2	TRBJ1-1	CASSVQGARSEAFF	TGTGCCAGCAGCGTACAGGGGGCGCGGTCTGAAGCTTTCTTT
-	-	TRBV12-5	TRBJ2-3	CASGGRNTDTQYF	TGTGCTAGTGGTGGCCGCAACACAGATACGCAGTATTTT